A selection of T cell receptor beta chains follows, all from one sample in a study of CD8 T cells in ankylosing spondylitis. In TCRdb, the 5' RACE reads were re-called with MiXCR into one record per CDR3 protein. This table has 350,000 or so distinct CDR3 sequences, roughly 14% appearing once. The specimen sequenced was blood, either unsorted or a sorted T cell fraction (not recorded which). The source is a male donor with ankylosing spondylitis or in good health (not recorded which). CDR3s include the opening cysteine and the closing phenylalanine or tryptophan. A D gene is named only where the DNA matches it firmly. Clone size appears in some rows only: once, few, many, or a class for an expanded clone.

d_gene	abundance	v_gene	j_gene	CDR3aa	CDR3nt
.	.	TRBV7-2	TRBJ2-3	CASSLVPPGDTQYF	TGTGCCAGCAGCTTAGTGCCACCGGGAGATACGCAGTATTTT
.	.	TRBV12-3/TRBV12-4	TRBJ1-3	CASSPTARGSGNTIYF	TGTGCCAGCAGTCCGACGGCCCGGGGCTCTGGAAACACCATATATTTT
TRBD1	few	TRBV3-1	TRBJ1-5	CASSSHTGGSFNQPQHF	TGTGCCAGCAGCTCTCATACAGGGGGGAGTTTCAATCAGCCCCAGCATTTT
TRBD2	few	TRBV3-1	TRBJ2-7	CASSPPGRADEQYF	TGTGCCAGCAGCCCTCCCGGGAGGGCCGACGAGCAGTACTTC
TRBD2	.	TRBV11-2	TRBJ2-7	CASTLGRGRKQYF	TGTGCCAGCACTCTGGGGCGGGGGAGGAAGCAGTACTTC
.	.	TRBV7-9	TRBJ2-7	CASSLATLTGPYEQYF	TGTGCCAGCAGCTTAGCAACCCTGACTGGCCCCTACGAGCAGTACTTC
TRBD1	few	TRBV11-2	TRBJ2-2	CASSPGTGGFGELFF	TGTGCCAGCAGCCCCGGGACAGGGGGCTTCGGGGAGCTGTTTTTT
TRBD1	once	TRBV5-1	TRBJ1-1	CASSSGQGDTEAFF	TGCGCCAGCAGCTCCGGCCAGGGGGACACTGAAGCTTTCTTT
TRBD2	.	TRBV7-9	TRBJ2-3	CASTLAGATDTQYF	TGTGCCAGCACACTAGCGGGGGCCACAGATACGCAGTATTTT
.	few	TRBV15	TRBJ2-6	CATSRDLVSSGANVLTF	TGTGCCACCAGCAGAGATCTGGTGAGCTCTGGGGCCAACGTCCTGACTTTC
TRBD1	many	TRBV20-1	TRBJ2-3	CSVRDSLTDTQYF	TGCAGTGTCCGGGACAGCCTCACAGATACGCAGTATTTT
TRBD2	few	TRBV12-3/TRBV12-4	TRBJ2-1	CASRRGLAGYNEQFF	TGTGCCAGCAGGAGAGGGCTAGCGGGGTACAATGAGCAGTTCTTC
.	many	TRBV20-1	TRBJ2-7	CSAVRTTAYEQYF	TGCAGTGCTGTACGGACAACCGCCTACGAGCAGTACTTC
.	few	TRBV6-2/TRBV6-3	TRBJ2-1	CASSYESTPGRSSYNEQFF	TGTGCCAGCAGTTACGAATCCACTCCCGGGAGAAGCTCCTACAATGAGCAGTTCTTC
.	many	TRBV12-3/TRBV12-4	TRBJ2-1	CASSSASGLGAFSF	TGTGCCAGCAGTTCCGCCTCGGGACTCGGCGCGTTCAGCTTC
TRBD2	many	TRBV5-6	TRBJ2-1	CASSLGTSGRRLGNEQFF	TGTGCCAGCAGCCTAGGGACTAGCGGGAGGAGGTTGGGCAATGAGCAGTTCTTC
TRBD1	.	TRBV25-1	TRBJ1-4	CASSPRTGREKLFF	TGTGCCAGCAGTCCCCGGACAGGCCGGGAAAAACTGTTTTTT
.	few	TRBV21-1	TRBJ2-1	CASSQRGSNSWAGYEGRNEQFF	TGTGCCAGCAGTCAAAGGGGGTCGAACTCATGGGCTGGTTACGAGGGTCGGAATGAGCAGTTCTTC
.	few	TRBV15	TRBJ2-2	CATSRDSAIGTGELFF	TGTGCCACCAGCAGAGATTCTGCTATCGGCACCGGGGAGCTGTTTTTT
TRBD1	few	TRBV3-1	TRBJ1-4	CASSLGTGYEKLFF	TGTGCCAGCAGCCTAGGGACAGGGTATGAAAAACTGTTTTTT
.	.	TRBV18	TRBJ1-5	CASSPGDNQPQHF	TGTGCCAGCTCACCAGGGGACAACCAGCCCCAGCATTTT
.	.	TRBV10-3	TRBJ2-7	CAISGQGTSYEQYF	TGTGCCATCAGTGGTCAGGGGACCTCCTACGAGCAGTACTTC
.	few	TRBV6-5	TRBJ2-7	CASSYTRSSYEQYF	TGTGCCAGCAGTTACACGCGAAGCTCCTACGAGCAGTACTTC
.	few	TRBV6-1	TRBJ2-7	CASRKGGEAYEQYF	TGTGCCAGCAGGAAGGGGGGGGAAGCCTACGAGCAGTACTTC
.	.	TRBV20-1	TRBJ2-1	CSAPSLGGSSYNEQFF	TGCAGTGCTCCTTCCCTAGGGGGGAGCTCCTACAATGAGCAGTTCTTC
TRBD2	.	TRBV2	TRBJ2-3	CASRELASSTDTQYF	TGTGCCAGCAGGGAACTAGCGTCTAGCACAGATACGCAGTATTTT
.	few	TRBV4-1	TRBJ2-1	CASSQPGGPSYNEQFF	TGCGCCAGCAGCCAGCCCGGAGGCCCCTCCTACAATGAGCAGTTCTTC
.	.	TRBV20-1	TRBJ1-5	CSARRGNQPQHF	TGCAGTGCTAGAAGGGGCAATCAGCCCCAGCATTTT